A selection of T cell receptor beta chains follows, all from one sample in a study of cytomegalovirus exposure and HLA in healthy donors. Measured with immunoSEQ multiplex PCR; TCRdb has only the in-frame clones, and not every one. The sample consists of around 140,000 clones, over 80% of them appearing once. The sequencing input was PBMCs. All receptors come from a man in his forties in good health and CMV-seronegative. Each CDR3 is given with its conserved first and last residue.

j_gene | v_gene | CDR3aa
TRBJ2-2 | TRBV27 | CASSFRGGTGELFF
TRBJ2-5 | TRBV9 | CASSAGLAGSLETQYF
TRBJ2-1 | TRBV2 | CASSDQLDSESYNEQFF
TRBJ2-7 | TRBV4-1 | CASSQVYSRQGAYEQYF
TRBJ1-2 | TRBV5-1 | CASSLGGLLDGYTF
TRBJ2-3 | TRBV2 | CASSPDRGRDTQYF
TRBJ2-2 | TRBV7-2 | CASSLHSRTGELFF
TRBJ2-3 | TRBV7-2 | CASSTRGGGAEDTQYF
TRBJ1-4 | TRBV9 | CASSPRATNEKLFF
TRBJ2-1 | TRBV5-6 | CASSFGYNEQFF
TRBJ2-1 | TRBV4-2 | CASSQDPAGGPYNEQFF
TRBJ2-7 | TRBV5-1 | CASSGDLAGGSYEQYF
TRBJ2-1 | TRBV4-3 | CASSPAGGSSYNEQFF
TRBJ2-1 | TRBV28 | CASSFRAGEGEQFF
TRBJ1-3 | TRBV4-2 | CASSSSTGSGNTIYF
TRBJ2-7 | TRBV6-1 | CASSEATGFMEYF
TRBJ2-7 | TRBV2 | CASMFNSYEQYF
TRBJ2-3 | TRBV7-3 | CASSPTTSTDTQYF
TRBJ2-3 | TRBV15 | CATSRDGRDTQYF
TRBJ2-5 | TRBV15 | CATSREIRGETQYF
TRBJ2-7 | TRBV2 | CASRRGSGDEQYF
TRBJ2-1 | TRBV2 | CASIDGGANEQFF
TRBJ2-1 | TRBV19 | CASTHQRASGGYNEQFF
TRBJ1-4 | TRBV5-1 | CASSLEVGTNEKLFF
TRBJ1-2 | TRBV13 | CASSLGGRGPNYGYTF
TRBJ2-3 | TRBV11-2 | CASSRAVSTDTQYF
TRBJ1-2 | TRBV28 | CASSIWGQSYGYTF
TRBJ2-7 | TRBV27 | CASSLAGVVYEQYF
TRBJ1-5 | TRBV19 | CASSKRGSVLAQHF
TRBJ2-7 | TRBV7-2 | CASSSLGTYEQYF
TRBJ1-1 | TRBV30 | CAWTPPGGAEAFF
TRBJ2-1 | TRBV7-3 | CASSLNRPGLAGGGGNEQFF
TRBJ1-5 | TRBV7-2 | CASSPWDNSNQPQHF
. | TRBV4-1 | CASSYRESYEQYF
TRBJ2-6 | TRBV7-9 | CASSPDRGESGANVLTF
TRBJ2-7 | TRBV4-2 | CASSPLVGQAEQYF
TRBJ1-2 | TRBV7-2 | CASSLERERRYTF
TRBJ2-3 | TRBV27 | CASSMTWTGALKGTQYF
TRBJ1-2 | TRBV7-2 | CASSVILTGEYGYTF
TRBJ2-5 | TRBV9 | CASSPRTSEETQYF
TRBJ1-2 | TRBV13 | CASSTTGNDGYTF
TRBJ2-3 | TRBV7-3 | CASSLDPDTQYF
TRBJ2-3 | TRBV6-1 | CASSGRALSTDTQYF
TRBJ2-4 | TRBV4-3 | CASTQGRGGAKNIQYF
TRBJ2-2 | TRBV27 | CASSLVRGTGELFF
TRBJ2-1 | TRBV29-1 | CSVDQRGYNEQFF
TRBJ2-7 | TRBV5-4 | CASSLGVPGQGYEQYF
TRBJ2-3 | TRBV19 | CASTSGLSMDTQYF
TRBJ2-1 | TRBV5-6 | CASILTGLNEQFF
TRBJ1-1 | TRBV2 | CASSDSLTGDTEAFF
TRBJ2-1 | TRBV7-9 | CSSSLGGRDEQFF
TRBJ1-1 | TRBV6-1 | CASTPGQPNTEAFF
TRBJ2-7 | TRBV5-6 | CASSPGLATYEQYF
TRBJ2-7 | TRBV7-3 | CASSLSTGVEQYF
TRBJ1-2 | TRBV19 | CASSIDRDNNYGYTF
TRBJ1-1 | TRBV30 | CAWRLGGGTEAFF
. | TRBV29-1 | CSVDTTGYEQYF
TRBJ2-1 | TRBV27 | CASSPTSDEQFF
TRBJ2-3 | TRBV14 | CASSPGLAYMTDTQYF
TRBJ2-2 | TRBV7-2 | CASSLVAGLSGELFF